The 10 T cell receptor beta chains below were found in one sample sequenced in a study of blood T cell repertoires in COVID-19. Clones were read by immunoSEQ multiplex PCR, and TCRdb kept only the in-frame ones, dropping some. Of about 390,000 clones listed, roughly 89% were seen once; the top ten hold roughly 10%. The sequencing input was PBMCs or T cells enriched from blood (not recorded which). Every receptor here comes from a woman in her 50s who had recovered from COVID-19.

CDR3 region: CASSQFVGGSYNEQFF. CDR3 coding DNA: TGTGCCAGCAGCCAGTTTGTGGGGGGCTCCTACAATGAGCAGTTCTTC. This sequence joins TRBV7-8 and TRBJ2-1; maybe TRBD2 (6 bases). This CDR3 is built from 16 residues. The V gene lost 5 bases and the J gene lost 0 bases, with 14 bases spanning the gap. CDR1 and CDR2 from the germline V gene are SGHVS and FQNEAQ. The whole variable domain, filled in from reference TRBV7-8 and TRBJ2-1, reads GAGVSQSPRYKVAKRGQDVALRCDPISGHVSLFWYQQALGQGPEFLTYFQNEAQLDKSGLPSDRFFAERPEGSVSTLKIQRTQQEDSAVYLCASSQFVGGSYNEQFFGPGTRLTVL.

This chain uses TRBV18 with TRBJ2-5; D is ambiguous. Trimming removed 2 bases from V and 2 bases from J, with 6 bases in between. This CDR3 region has 13 residues. Per germline, CDR1 KGHSH and CDR2 LQKENI. Here the CDR3 DNA reads TGTGCCAGCTCACCATCTCCTCAAGAGACCCAGTACTTC. This sequence encodes CASSPSPQETQYF.

This clone was observed a few times. This chain links TRBV7-9 with TRBJ2-2; D is ambiguous. Germline V gives CDR1 SEHNR, CDR2 FQNEAQ (reference sequence). Trimming cost V 7 bases and J 7 bases, with 13 bases left between them. The CDR3 is 13 amino acids. The CDR3 bases are TGTGCCAGCACACCTTCCTATGGCGGGGAGCTGTTTTTT. Translation gives CASTPSYGGELFF.

CDR3 DNA sequence: TGTGCCAGTAGTATCTCGGTCCAGGATCGTTATGGCTACACCTTC. Translating gives CASSISVQDRYGYTF. This rearrangement joins TRBV19 to TRBJ1-2; unclear D gene. This CDR3 is 15 amino acids long. Germline CDR1 LNHDA, CDR2 SQIVND (reference sequence). Trimming left V 3 bases short and J 5 bases short, with 16 bases between. The full variable domain, in which reference TRBV19 and TRBJ1-2 provide the parts outside the CDR3, is DGGITQSPKYLFRKEGQNVTLSCEQNLNHDAMYWYRQDPGQGLRLIYYSQIVNDFQKGDIAEGYSVSREKKESFPLTVTSAQKNPTAFYLCASSISVQDRYGYTFGSGTRLTVV.

The V and J genes are TRBV28 and TRBJ1-1, with a tentative D call TRBD1 (6 bases). Trimming pared 7 bases from V and 4 bases from J, leaving 16 bases between. The CDR3 is 14 amino acids. Germline CDR1 reads MDHEN; CDR2 reads SYDVKM. The CDR3 DNA follows: TGTGCCAGCAAATACAGGGTCACGGGCACTGAAGCTTTCTTT. Its protein product is CASKYRVTGTEAFF.

This rearrangement joins TRBV25-1 to TRBJ1-2; 10 bases align to TRBD1. The V and J ends lost 4 bases and 8 bases, in that order; junction bases with no gene match: 4. Germline CDR1 and CDR2: MGHDK and SYGVNS. The CDR3 has 13 amino acids. The CDR3 bases are TGTGCCAGCAGTGCCGGGACAGGGGTGGGCTACACCTTC. It translates to CASSAGTGVGYTF.

V and J are TRBV27 and TRBJ1-6; perhaps TRBD1 as D (6 bases). CDR1 is MNHEY and CDR2 is SMNVEV in the germline V gene (reference sequence). This CDR3 has 15 amino acids. Trimming removed 5 bases at V and 6 bases at J, with 14 bases between. The CDR3 nucleotides are TGTGCCAGCAGTCAGGGGTTTGCCGGTAATTCACCCCTCCACTTT. It yields the protein CASSQGFAGNSPLHF.

The V and J genes are TRBV10-3 and TRBJ2-1, with 9 bases identical to TRBD1. Germline loops: CDR1 ENHRY, CDR2 SYGVKD. The trim removed 2 bases at V and 1 base at J, leaving 0 bases unmatched. The CDR3 has 15 amino acids. The CDR3 bases are TGTGCCATCAGTGAGGGGACAGGGTCCTACAATGAGCAGTTCTTC. It yields the protein CAISEGTGSYNEQFF.

The chain is built from TRBV9 and TRBJ2-5; 8 positions agree with TRBD2. This CDR3 has 18 amino acids. CDR1 and CDR2 from the germline V gene are SGDLS and YYNGEE. Unmatched junction bases numbered 17, after V lost 2 bases and J lost 5 bases. The CDR3 DNA reads TGTGCCAGCAGCGTCACCCCATCCCCCCGGACTAGCAGGGAGACCCAGTACTTC. Translation gives CASSVTPSPRTSRETQYF.

This chain connects TRBV20-1 to TRBJ1-3; the D is unclear. The length of the CDR3 is 13 residues. The germline V gene has CDR1 DFQATT and CDR2 SNEGSKA (reference sequence). V dropped 3 bases and J dropped 0 bases, with 6 bases sitting between them. The CDR3 DNA is TGCAGTGCTAGTAGGAGCTCTGGAAACACCATATATTTT. It specifies CSASRSSGNTIYF.